This entry is about one T cell receptor beta chain. The sample is drawn from a study of blood T cell repertoires in COVID-19. Study at large: The analysed material was cDNA or gDNA that came from T cells, B-cell-depleted T cells, or PBMCs.

There are 15 residues in the CDR3. The V segment lost 2 bases and the J segment 4 bases; nucleotides outside the gene matches: 4. CDR1 is SGHTS and CDR2 is YDEGEE in the germline V gene. Participants spanned ages about 18 to 90 years and resided in 24 US areas. Donors in Cohort 3 who had recovered were those with two negative PCRs, healthcare professional clearance, or resolution of their symptoms. The table came from immunoSEQ multiplex PCR; TCRdb's copy has only in-frame clones and leaves some out. The sample includes approximately 490,000 clones, about nine tenths of them seen just once. Sequences were obtained from PBMCs or T cells enriched from blood (not recorded which). The rearrangement links TRBV5-8 to TRBJ2-2, with 8 positions matching TRBD1. The origin of this receptor is a woman in her fifties or sixties who had recovered from COVID-19. The CDR3 is CASSFNRGVTGELFF. For the CDR3, the DNA is TGTGCCAGCAGCTTCAACAGGGGGGTCACCGGGGAGCTGTTTTTT. Combining the CDR3 with reference TRBV5-8 and TRBJ2-2 gives the whole variable domain EAGVTQSPTHLIKTRGQQATLRCSPISGHTSVYWYQQALGLGLQFLLWYDEGEERNRGNFPPRFSGRQFPNYSSELNVNALELEDSALYLCASSFNRGVTGELFFGEGSRLTVL.